Reported below is one T cell receptor beta chain. This entry comes from a study of shared clonotypes between healthy human individuals. Germline-derived CDR1 and CDR2 are LGHNA and YNFKEQ. The CDR3 contains 16 residues. J lost 9 bases, V lost 0 bases, and 8 bases had no gene match. The assay was immunoSEQ multiplex PCR, and TCRdb's table has in-frame clones only and misses some. The sample holds millions of clones; approximately 95% are singletons and the top ten take 0.85% to 1.3%. Naive CD8 cells comprised CD45RO-negative, CCR7-positively selected cells, excluding terminally differentiated effector memory CD45RA+ cells.

Sequencing used naive CD8+ T cells sorted from blood. This receptor was obtained from a man younger than 35 in good health. The V call is TRBV4-2, the J call TRBJ2-1, with TRBD2 matching 10 bases. The CDR3 protein is CASSQDKAGGPVEQFF. CDR3 in DNA: TGTGCCAGCAGCCAAGATAAAGCGGGGGGGCCTGTTGAGCAGTTCTTC.